This entry describes one T cell receptor (beta chain). Antigen: not known. The trim removed 1 base at V and 5 bases at J, leaving 5 bases unmatched. There are 17 residues in the CDR3. The germline CDR1 and CDR2 sequences are MGHRA and YSYEKL. The data belong to a study of T cell responses to AZD1222 COVID-19 vaccine. Study-level results: Researchers report vaccine-associated CD4 TCRs spanning spike, with dominance at 160-218 and 743-854. After two AZD1222 doses, spike-specific TCR breadth and depth rose versus day 0. At study baseline, merely five or six AZD1222 recipients were seropositive.

Profiled with immunoSEQ multiplex PCR; TCRdb holds only in-frame clones, not every one. This table holds roughly 140,000 clones, about nine tenths found once. The chain recombines TRBV4-1 with TRBJ2-2; 12 nucleotides agree with TRBD2. The clonotype comes from an adult in good health. Sequenced material: peripheral blood, taken on day 0 of AZD1222 vaccination. The CDR3 loop reads CASSQARTSGATGELFF. The CDR3 coding sequence is TGCGCCAGCAGCCAAGCCAGGACTAGCGGGGCGACCGGGGAGCTGTTTTTT.